This T cell receptor beta chain originates from a study of blood T cell repertoires in COVID-19. Study-level background: The United States, Italy and Spain supplied acute and convalescent COVID-19 samples. Nucleic acid was either cDNA or gDNA, and it came from T cells, B-cell-depleted T cells, or PBMCs.

The authors' processing: How many nucleated cells were present was estimated from reference gene primer amplification. This table comes from immunoSEQ multiplex PCR, and its TCRdb copy is limited to in-frame clones, with some not included. That table gives V, J and clone size, and the DNA gave D and trimming. The sample yields roughly 36,000 clones, more than 65% seen once. Germline values: CDR1 KGHSH, CDR2 LQKENI. The CDR3 is 13 residues long. V was cut by 3 bases and J by 5 bases, with 11 bases left in between. The origin of this receptor is a human donor in a cohort sampled during active COVID-19. This chain connects TRBV18 to TRBJ2-7, with D maybe TRBD1 (5 bases). Material for sequencing was peripheral blood. CDR3 nucleotides: TGTGCCAGCTCACCTAACTTGGACAACGAGCAGTACTTC. Translated: CASSPNLDNEQYF.